The clone carrying this T cell receptor beta chain was counted between two and nine times. Its antigen remains unknown. This sample is drawn from a study of vaccination and CD4 T cells after COVID-19. At the level of the study: The study enrolled six male and four female convalescents, two of whom were Hispanic. Each person enrolled got two BNT162b2 or mRNA-1273 vaccine doses. Collection of post-COVID samples occurred a median roughly 92 days after diagnosis, spanning a range of 35 to 161.

Treatment denoted: roughly 10-day PBMC culture with coronavirus spike peptide pools or control peptides (ViraFEST assay). Pre-COVID-19 pandemic sampling (2011-2018) yielded the unexposed donor's CD4+ T cells. ViraFEST enlarged antigen-specific T cell populations with peptide pools and afterwards sequenced TCRs. The germline V and J ends were trimmed by 5 bases and 4 bases, with 14 bases remaining between them. Germline V gene lookup returns CDR1 MNHNS and CDR2 SASEGT. The CDR3 loop spans 14 amino acids. The Oncomine TCR Beta short-read assay was applied to DNA of cultured CD4+ T cells. TCRdb itself ran the PCR reads through MiXCR, one entry per CDR3 protein. The data show over 7,500 distinct CDR3 sequences, 30% to 35% seen once.

The sequenced material came from CD4+ T cells from blood, cultured in vitro. The chain is built from TRBV6-1 and TRBJ1-2; no clear D gene. This receptor was taken from a human donor in good health. The CDR3 DNA is TGTGCCAGCAGTCCAATTGGGTTTCGCTATGGCTACACCTTC. Encoded protein: CASSPIGFRYGYTF.